The 4 T cell receptor beta chains below all came from one sample that was sequenced in a study of glioma-infiltrating T cells. TCR alpha and beta CDR3 regions were amplified from RNA using iRepertoire nested multiplex PCR. A single record per CDR3 protein comes from TCRdb applying MiXCR to the multiplex PCR reads. The sample contains approximately 140,000 distinct CDR3 sequences, more than 20% of which appear only once. Sequencing input: glioma tissue, nonneoplastic brain tissue, or PBMCs (not recorded which). Receptor source: a human donor with low-grade glioma or glioblastoma, undergoing nonglioma brain surgery, or in good health (not recorded which).

This chain joins TRBV20-1 and TRBJ1-3; D gene uncertain. Per the germline V gene, CDR1 is DFQATT and CDR2 is SNEGSKA (reference sequence). V was trimmed by 2 bases and J by 0 bases, leaving 11 bases between them. This CDR3 comprises 15 residues. The CDR3: CSARFRQFSGNTIYF. In DNA, the CDR3 is TGCAGTGCTAGATTTAGGCAGTTCTCTGGAAACACCATATATTTT.

The genes are TRBV3-1 and TRBJ1-2; D uncertain. The CDR3 length is 15 residues. Trimming pared 3 bases from V and 4 bases from J, leaving 15 bases between. Germline CDR1 LGHDT, CDR2 YNNKEL (reference sequence). The CDR3 nucleotides are TGTGCCAGCAGCCACCGAGGGAAAAACTTCTATGGCTACACCTTC. Translating it yields CASSHRGKNFYGYTF.

The chain is built from TRBV27 and TRBJ2-5; 9 bases are shared with TRBD1. The CDR3 covers 14 residues. The trim removed 5 bases at V and 3 bases at J, leaving 4 bases unmatched. Germline lookup yields CDR1 MNHEY and CDR2 SMNVEV (reference sequence). The CDR3 sequence: CASSARQGEETQYF. Written as DNA, the CDR3 is TGTGCCAGCAGTGCAAGACAGGGGGAAGAGACCCAGTACTTC.

This clonotype has just a few counts. This chain uses TRBV28 with TRBJ1-6; D is undetermined. The CDR3 is 15 residues long. Trimming removed 3 bases at V and 9 bases at J, with 15 bases between. The germline V gene encodes CDR1 MDHEN and CDR2 SYDVKM. Here the CDR3 reads CASSFLSGAFSPLHF. The DNA for the CDR3 is TGTGCCAGCAGTTTCCTTTCTGGAGCCTTTTCACCCCTCCACTTT.